The T cell receptor beta chain under discussion was sequenced for a study of shared clonotypes between healthy human individuals. The CDR3 has 14 residues. Germline values: CDR1 SNHLY, CDR2 FYNNEI. Trimming removed 4 bases from V and 7 bases from J; junction bases left unmatched: 6. Profiling relied on immunoSEQ multiplex PCR, and the TCRdb table lists in-frame clones only, not all of them. The sample lists a few million clones, over 85% seen once, with 0.35% to 0.45% in the top ten. CD45RA+ naive and CD45RA-negative memory subsets were separated from CD4+ cells. This clone was recorded only once. Its antigen is unknown. The sample carries other DNA sequences with the same CDR3. Study results and limitations: Generally, naive subsets came out with larger estimated richness than memory subsets. Of the naive CD4 clonotypes, roughly 5% were shared across several donors.

The clonotype comes from a man between 18 and 29 years old in good health. Some clones in this sample may be carry-over from other donors' samples. The V and J genes are TRBV2 and TRBJ1-4; 7 bases map to TRBD1. Material for sequencing was naive CD4+ T cells from PBMCs. Subset defined: CD45RA+ positively selected. The CDR3 is CASSGQGTGEKLFF. CDR3 sequence (DNA): TGTGCCAGCAGTGGACAGGGAACGGGTGAAAAACTGTTTTTT.